This TCR beta chain appears in the sequencing data of a study of cytomegalovirus exposure and HLA in healthy donors. The CDR3 extends over 13 amino acids. V was clipped by 2 bases and J by 3 bases, with 8 bases between them. Germline CDR1 GTSNPN, CDR2 SVGIG (reference sequence). 60 Vbeta and 13 Jbeta primers were used in PCR. Here immunoSEQ multiplex PCR was the method, and the copy in TCRdb shows in-frame clones only, minus some. Among hundreds of thousands of clones, roughly 75% were seen once, and the ten largest hold 1.5% to 2%. Study results and limitations: The later analysis indicated that the majority of CMV-associated TCR beta chains appeared HLA-restricted. V- and J-gene trimming in TCR beta was tied to a missense DCLRE1C variant by an analysis performed later. Presence/absence analyses assumed roughly uniform sequencing depth across donors.

This clone was seen once. Its antigen is undetermined. Sequenced input: PBMCs. The chain carries TRBV30 and TRBJ1-3, with D perhaps matching TRBD1 (6 bases). The source is a woman aged 25-40 years in good health and CMV-seronegative. For the CDR3, the DNA is TGTGCCTGGAGTATGGACAGTGGAAACACCATATATTTT. It codes for CAWSMDSGNTIYF.